The clone carrying this T cell receptor (beta chain) was detected only a few times. From germline, CDR1 is MNHEY and CDR2 SVGEGT. There are 15 residues in the CDR3. V dropped 6 bases and J dropped 0 bases, with 14 bases sitting between them. The data belong to a study of T-cell reconstitution after alpha-beta-depleted transplantation in children. Preparation of the TCRbeta library involved a method that used unique molecular identifiers. MiXCR, applied by TCRdb to the PCR reads, yields one record per CDR3 protein. The sample carries 350,000 to 400,000 distinct CDR3 sequences, 13% recorded once. V is TRBV6-2 or TRBV6-3 and J is TRBJ1-1; D gene ambiguous. This TCR derives from a human donor who donated a stem cell graft to a child with Fanconi anemia. Sequencing was performed on PBMCs, taken from the stem cell graft. The CDR3: CASSLLPRVNTEAFF. CDR3 in DNA: TGTGCCAGCAGCCTATTACCGAGGGTGAACACTGAAGCTTTCTTT.